These 19 T cell receptor beta chains originate from one sample sequenced in a study of blood T cell repertoires in COVID-19. Measured with immunoSEQ multiplex PCR; TCRdb has only the in-frame clones, and not every one. The table lists roughly 120,000 clones, 84% of them singletons, with 6.5% to 10% in the top ten. The material sequenced was peripheral blood. Receptors originate from a woman over 75 with active or convalescent COVID-19.

This chain uses TRBV7-2 with TRBJ1-1, with D perhaps matching TRBD1 (5 bases). The germline V and J ends were trimmed by 2 bases and 0 bases, with 10 bases remaining between them. Germline assignment: CDR1 SGHTA and CDR2 FQGNSA. The CDR3 runs 15 residues. CDR3 in amino acids: CASSLQGRVNTEAFF. In DNA form, the CDR3 reads TGTGCCAGCAGCTTACAGGGAAGGGTGAACACTGAAGCTTTCTTT.

This clone has a single count. This chain links TRBV7-3 with TRBJ2-1; TRBD1 might be the D (6 bases). V lost 4 bases, J lost 2 bases, and 15 bases lay in between. Per the germline V gene, CDR1 is SGHTA and CDR2 is FQGTGA. The CDR3 has 16 amino acids. CDR3 sequence: CASSSGHSVPYNEQFF. The CDR3 DNA reads TGTGCCAGCAGCTCGGGACATAGTGTCCCCTACAATGAGCAGTTCTTC.

The V and J genes are TRBV4-1 and TRBJ1-5; D might be TRBD1 (6 bases). The CDR3 is 14 residues long. Trimming removed 1 base at V and 5 bases at J, with 9 bases between. Germline lookup yields CDR1 MGHRA and CDR2 YSYEKL. The CDR3 spells CASSQVGGDQPQHF. In nucleotides, the CDR3 is TGCGCCAGCAGCCAAGTAGGGGGTGATCAGCCCCAGCATTTT.

The V call is TRBV24-1, the J call TRBJ2-1; TRBD2 matches at 9 bases. Germline V lookup: CDR1 KGHDR, CDR2 SFDVKD. Trimming took 4 bases from V and 7 from J; bases not matched to a gene: 10. This CDR3 is built from 16 residues. The CDR3 loop reads CATSDISGRLINEQFF. The DNA of the CDR3 is TGTGCCACCAGTGACATCAGCGGGAGGCTAATTAATGAGCAGTTCTTC.

This chain uses TRBV5-1 with TRBJ1-1, with a tentative D call TRBD1 (5 bases). The CDR3 covers 14 residues. In germline, CDR1 is SGHRS, CDR2 YFSETQ. Trimming stripped 5 bases from V and 7 bases from J, with 18 bases between. DNA for the CDR3: TGCGCCAGCAGTTCTGACAGACAGAACCGTGAAGCTTTCTTT. This gives the protein CASSSDRQNREAFF.

CDR3 sequence: CATSDRQGTGELFF. The CDR3 DNA is TGTGCCACCAGTGATCGGCAGGGAACCGGGGAGCTGTTTTTT. The chain combines TRBV24-1 with TRBJ2-2; possible D gene TRBD1, 5 bases. The germline V and J ends were trimmed by 3 bases and 5 bases, with 9 bases remaining between them. CDR1 is KGHDR and CDR2 is SFDVKD in the germline V gene. The length of the CDR3 is 14 residues.

The chain couples TRBV4-2 to TRBJ2-7, with a tentative D call TRBD1 (5 bases). Trimming stripped 0 bases from V and 1 base from J, with 13 bases between. CDR3 length: 16 amino acids. Germline V CDR1 and CDR2: LGHNA, YNFKEQ. The CDR3 nucleotides read TGTGCCAGCAGCCAAGATAGGGGCGGTGCGTCCTACGAGCAGTACTTC. Protein product: CASSQDRGGASYEQYF.

J is TRBJ2-3 and V is TRBV7-2; the D gene is possibly TRBD2 (5 bases). The CDR3 spans 17 residues. V was cut by 1 base and J by 4 bases, with 18 bases left in between. The germline V gene has CDR1 SGHTA and CDR2 FQGNSA. This CDR3 reads CASSLVGEGAYSDTQYF. CDR3 in DNA: TGTGCCAGCAGCTTAGTGGGAGAGGGAGCATATTCAGATACGCAGTATTTT.

The rearrangement uses TRBV14 and TRBJ1-2, with 7 bases aligning to TRBD1. The CDR3 has 16 amino acids. The J segment lost 8 bases and the V segment lost 3 bases, leaving 15 bases of the junction unmatched. Germline lookup yields CDR1 SGHDN and CDR2 FVKESK. The CDR3 DNA follows: TGTGCCAGCAGCCAGCACCCGGGAGGGGGCCTTGGGGGCTACACCTTC. This gives the protein CASSQHPGGGLGGYTF.

This clone was detected once. This chain connects TRBV28 to TRBJ2-3, with 14 bases that match TRBD2. Germline values: CDR1 MDHEN, CDR2 SYDVKM. Losses at the gene ends were 5 bases for V and 5 bases for J; bases not matched to a gene: 3. The CDR3 extends over 15 amino acids. CDR3 in amino acids: CASSLGLAGEDTQYF. CDR3 coding DNA: TGTGCCAGCAGTCTGGGACTAGCGGGAGAAGATACGCAGTATTTT.

The rearrangement uses TRBV9 and TRBJ2-1; D possibly corresponds to TRBD2 (6 bases). Deletions cut 0 bases from V and 0 bases from J, with 13 bases between. The CDR3 is made up of 17 amino acids. Germline assignment: CDR1 SGDLS and CDR2 YYNGEE. The CDR3 region is CASSVGWSGVSYNEQFF. In DNA, the CDR3 is TGTGCCAGCAGCGTAGGGTGGTCGGGGGTCTCCTACAATGAGCAGTTCTTC.

V and J are TRBV3-1 (or the pseudogene TRBV3-2) and TRBJ2-3, with D possibly TRBD2 on 5 matching bases. The V end was cut by 4 bases, the J end by 5 bases, with 13 bases between. Per the germline V gene, CDR1 is LGHDT and CDR2 is YNNKEL (reference sequence). The CDR3 covers 14 residues. The CDR3 DNA is TGTGCCAGCAGCCCCGCGCACGGGAAAGATACGCAGTATTTT. Its translation is CASSPAHGKDTQYF.

This chain joins TRBV27 and TRBJ2-5, with 14 bases identical to TRBD2. Trimming at V came to 5 bases and at J to 5 bases, leaving 13 bases not matched to a gene. CDR3 length: 18 amino acids. From germline, CDR1 is MNHEY and CDR2 SMNVEV (reference sequence). The CDR3 coding sequence is TGTGCCAGCAGTGAGGGGGGGACTAGCGGGAGCGCGCGGGAGACCCAGTACTTC. It specifies CASSEGGTSGSARETQYF.

The chain has TRBV6-5 and TRBJ1-5; TRBD1 is a possible D gene (5 bases). Trimming left V 6 bases short and J 2 bases short, with 11 bases between. In germline, CDR1 is MNHEY, CDR2 SVGAGI. The CDR3 is 14 amino acids. In DNA, the CDR3 is TGTGCCAGCAGCCTAGACAGAGGCAATCAGCCCCAGCATTTT. It translates to CASSLDRGNQPQHF.

J is TRBJ2-1 and V is TRBV11-2; tentatively, D is TRBD2 (5 bases). Germline lookup yields CDR1 SGHAT and CDR2 FQNNGV. Between the trimmed V and J ends, which lost 1 base and 4 bases, there was a span of 14 bases. CDR3 length: 16 residues. The chain's CDR3 is CASSLGYSGQYNEQFF. CDR3 in DNA: TGTGCCAGCAGCTTAGGTTACAGCGGCCAATACAATGAGCAGTTCTTC.

The J gene is TRBJ2-1, the V gene TRBV7-3; TRBD2 aligns across 10 bases. The V segment lost 4 bases and the J segment 7 bases; nucleotides outside the gene matches: 10. CDR1 is SGHTA, CDR2 FQGTGA, per germline. CDR3 length equals 16 residues. CDR3 nucleotides: TGTGCCAGCAGCTCCATTTCTAGCGGGAGTTGGAATGAGCAGTTCTTC. It yields the protein CASSSISSGSWNEQFF.

The chain links TRBV6-6 to TRBJ2-3; TRBD1 is a possible D gene (5 bases). This CDR3 is built from 15 residues. With 5 bases removed from V and 4 bases from J, the gap between germline ends came to 16 bases. CDR1 is MNHNY and CDR2 is SVGAGI in the germline V gene (reference sequence). The CDR3 is CASSPRAGLADTQYF. As DNA, the CDR3 is TGTGCCAGCAGTCCCCGTGCAGGGCTTGCAGATACGCAGTATTTT.

V and J are TRBV18 and TRBJ2-7; tentative D call: TRBD2 (5 bases). This CDR3 is 14 amino acids long. Trimming stripped 3 bases from V and 4 bases from J, with 13 bases between. From germline, CDR1 is KGHSH and CDR2 LQKENI. In DNA form, the CDR3 reads TGTGCCAGCTCACCCCGGACGGGATCGTACGAGCAGTACTTC. This gives the protein CASSPRTGSYEQYF.

The chain couples TRBV5-1 to TRBJ2-2; D not resolved. The CDR3 runs to 16 residues. Trimming took off 4 bases at V and 0 bases at J, with 13 bases between the two ends. Germline CDR1 and CDR2: SGHRS and YFSETQ. The CDR3 here is CASSPSSGTNTGELFF. As DNA, the CDR3 is TGCGCCAGCAGCCCCTCTAGTGGCACGAACACCGGGGAGCTGTTTTTT.